These 15 T cell receptor beta chains share one sample of origin, sequenced in a study of post-analysis software for immune sequencing data. cDNA libraries of TCR beta carried unique molecular identifiers. MiXCR, applied by TCRdb to the PCR reads, yields one record per CDR3 protein. Of 800,000 to 950,000 distinct CDR3 sequences listed, approximately 57% are singletons. The study, taken as a whole, reports: TRBV5-6, TRBV5-1 and TRBV20-1 were among roughly five TRBV segments more frequent in patients than controls.

For these TCRs, the target antigens are not known. The sequenced sample consisted of blood. The receptors stem from a girl between 5 and 17 years old with multiple sclerosis.

The gene calls are TRBV27 and TRBJ2-4, with 11 positions matching TRBD2. Germline lookup yields CDR1 MNHEY and CDR2 SMNVEV (reference sequence). The CDR3 covers 14 residues. The ends lost 7 bases at V and 7 bases at J; junction bases unmatched: 6. The CDR3 spells CASKSSGGWNIQYF. In DNA, the CDR3 is TGTGCCAGCAAGTCTAGCGGGGGGTGGAACATTCAGTACTTC.

The chain is built from TRBV12-3 or TRBV12-4 and TRBJ1-1, with a possible D match to TRBD1 (6 bases). V was clipped by 1 base and J by 0 bases, with 12 bases between them. This CDR3 is built from 16 residues. The CDR3 bases are TGTGCCAGCAGTTTAGGGACAGAGTATATGAACACTGAAGCTTTCTTT. Protein: CASSLGTEYMNTEAFF.

The V gene is TRBV29-1, the J gene TRBJ1-2; possible D gene TRBD1, 6 bases. The germline gives CDR1 SQVTM, CDR2 ANQGSEA. Trimming pared 7 bases from V and 0 bases from J, leaving 12 bases between. This CDR3 contains 13 residues. CDR3 residues: CSAEGGTNYGYTF. CDR3 bases: TGCAGCGCAGAGGGGGGGACTAACTATGGCTACACCTTC.

The chain employs TRBV20-1 and TRBJ1-2; the match to TRBD1 covers 7 bases. In germline, CDR1 is DFQATT, CDR2 SNEGSKA (reference sequence). V was clipped by 0 bases and J by 1 base; unmatched bases: 8. This CDR3 spans 16 amino acids. CDR3 protein: CSARDLRGHGNYGYTF. DNA for the CDR3: TGCAGTGCTAGAGACCTGAGGGGGCACGGTAACTATGGCTACACCTTC.

The chain employs TRBV7-9 and TRBJ2-7; 7 bases map to TRBD2. Looked up from germline, CDR1 is SEHNR and CDR2 is FQNEAQ (reference sequence). Germline trimming cut 5 bases from V and 3 bases from J; bases unmatched to any gene: 7. The CDR3 has 14 residues. CDR3 in amino acids: CASSASSGGYEQYF. The CDR3 DNA reads TGTGCCAGCAGCGCATCTAGCGGTGGCTACGAGCAGTACTTC.

This clonotype was found a few times. The chain has TRBV3-1 and TRBJ1-4; D uncertain. Germline CDR1 and CDR2: LGHDT and YNNKEL (reference sequence). The V end lost 0 bases, the J end lost 5 bases, and 7 bases lay between the germline ends. The CDR3 spans 14 residues. The chain's CDR3 is CASSQDGGNEKLFF. The CDR3 coding sequence is TGTGCCAGCAGCCAAGATGGAGGGAATGAAAAACTGTTTTTT.

This sequence joins TRBV7-2 and TRBJ2-5, with TRBD2 matching over 8 bases. The CDR3 is made up of 15 amino acids. Trimming cost V 3 bases and J 5 bases; bases outside gene matches: 8. The germline V gene has CDR1 SGHTA and CDR2 FQGNSA. The CDR3 sequence: CASSLPRGGSETQYF. CDR3 bases: TGTGCCAGCAGCTTGCCGCGCGGGGGGTCTGAGACCCAGTACTTC.

The chain couples TRBV12-5 to TRBJ2-3; the D gene is possibly TRBD2 (6 bases). Germline assignment: CDR1 LGHNT and CDR2 FRNRAP. V was clipped by 1 base and J by 5 bases, with 19 bases between them. CDR3 length: 17 amino acids. CDR3 DNA sequence: TGTGCTAGTGGTTTGGCACTGGGGGACTCCCTCGTAGATACGCAGTATTTT. Translation gives CASGLALGDSLVDTQYF.

The J gene is TRBJ2-5, the V gene TRBV5-1; D tentatively fits TRBD1 or TRBD2 (5 bases each). The DNA end favors TRBJ2-7, so the J call may be wrong. CDR3 length: 13 amino acids. Looked up from germline, CDR1 is SGHRS and CDR2 is YFSETQ. The CDR3 reads CASSLAVGDEQYF. CDR3 nucleotides: TGCGCCAGCAGCTTGGCGGTGGGGGACGAGCAGTACTTC.

The chain is built from TRBV20-1 and TRBJ2-6; D uncertain. The V and J ends lost 6 bases and 0 bases respectively, with 15 bases between them. The CDR3 covers 16 residues. Germline V gene data show CDR1 as DFQATT and CDR2 as SNEGSKA (reference sequence). The CDR3 nucleotides are TGCAGTGCGGAAACCAGGACGACCTCTGGGGCCAACGTCCTGACTTTC. The encoded protein is CSAETRTTSGANVLTF.

V usage is TRBV7-9 and J usage is TRBJ2-1; D might be TRBD2 (5 bases). With 5 bases removed from V and 9 bases from J, the gap between germline ends came to 8 bases. The CDR3 length is 11 residues. Germline lookup yields CDR1 SEHNR and CDR2 FQNEAQ (reference sequence). CDR3 loop: CASSREGEQFF. The CDR3 nucleotides are TGTGCCAGCAGCCGCGAGGGTGAGCAGTTCTTC.

The chain has TRBV19 and TRBJ2-1, with D unresolved. V shed 8 bases and J shed 7 bases, with 21 bases lying between them. Germline CDR1 is LNHDA and CDR2 is SQIVND (reference sequence). The CDR3 totals 15 residues. The CDR3 nucleotides are TGTGCCAGTCGGCCGTGGTCAGGTTCCGGGAATGAGCAGTTCTTC. It translates to CASRPWSGSGNEQFF.

The J gene is TRBJ2-7, the V gene TRBV19; D is unclear. Germline assignment: CDR1 LNHDA and CDR2 SQIVND (reference sequence). Trimming removed 3 bases from V and 0 bases from J, with 12 bases in between. This CDR3 comprises 15 residues. CDR3 residues: CASSIQVFNSYEQYF. The CDR3 region has the DNA TGTGCCAGTAGTATCCAGGTCTTTAACTCCTACGAGCAGTACTTC.

This sequence joins TRBV2 and TRBJ2-5, with D hard to call. This CDR3 region has 13 residues. Germline-derived CDR1 and CDR2 are SNHLY and FYNNEI. Trimming took 2 bases from V and 1 from J, leaving 5 bases between them. The DNA of the CDR3 is TGTGCCAGCAGTGAACGGAGCCAAGAGACCCAGTACTTC. Translated: CASSERSQETQYF.

The V call is TRBV12-3 or TRBV12-4, the J call TRBJ2-5; 7 bases agree with TRBD2. The end of the DNA aligns better with TRBJ2-7, so the J call may be wrong. The CDR3 is made up of 12 amino acids. CDR3 protein: CATSLAKDEQYF. The CDR3 DNA sequence: TGTGCCACCTCACTAGCGAAAGACGAGCAGTACTTC.